Below are 28 T cell receptor beta chains sequenced from a single sample in a study of T-cell memory formation after mild COVID-19. From the 5' RACE reads, TCRdb called clonotypes with MiXCR, one entry per CDR3 protein. The sample holds under 450,000 distinct CDR3 sequences; around 20% are singletons and the top ten take about 21%. Sequenced: PBMCs or a T cell subset sorted from them (not recorded which). Receptor source: a young man who had mild COVID-19 (a few samples of this study predate the infection). Cell type and time point are not known.

V is TRBV7-9 and J is TRBJ1-4, with D perhaps TRBD1 (5 bases). The length of the CDR3 is 15 residues. V lost 2 bases and J lost 8, with 15 bases in between. From germline, CDR1 is SEHNR and CDR2 FQNEAQ (reference sequence). CDR3 loop: CASSLFGGDHEKLFF. As DNA, the CDR3 is TGTGCCAGCAGCTTATTCGGCGGGGACCACGAAAAACTGTTTTTT.

The J gene is TRBJ2-1, the V gene TRBV20-1; 7 bases are a match to TRBD1. This CDR3 has 13 residues. J lost 4 bases, V lost 6 bases, and 6 bases had no gene match. CDR1 and CDR2 from the germline V gene are DFQATT and SNEGSKA (reference sequence). CDR3 sequence: CSAKGQRYNEQFF. CDR3 sequence (DNA): TGCAGTGCAAAGGGACAGCGTTACAATGAGCAGTTCTTC.

In DNA form, the CDR3 reads TGTGCCAGCAGCCCACCCGGGACTAGGGTAAACAATGAGCAGTTCTTC. This sequence encodes CASSPPGTRVNNEQFF. This sequence joins TRBV5-4 and TRBJ2-1, with 8 bases identical to TRBD2. CDR1 SGHNT and CDR2 YYREEE come from the germline V gene (reference sequence). This CDR3 comprises 16 residues. V shed 4 bases, J shed 5 bases, and the junction held 11 bases outside the gene matches.

The rearrangement uses TRBV6-2 or TRBV6-3 and TRBJ2-3; the match to TRBD2 covers 14 bases. Germline V gene data show CDR1 as MNHEY and CDR2 as SVGEGT. V was clipped by 6 bases and J by 4 bases; unmatched bases: 6. This CDR3 region has 16 residues. The CDR3 nucleotides are TGTGCCAGCAGGAGACTAGCGGGGGGGCCAGCAGATACGCAGTATTTT. It encodes CASRRLAGGPADTQYF.

This clonotype was picked up a small number of times. The CDR3 protein is CASSVGQGRYEQYF. CDR3 nucleotide sequence: TGTGCCAGCAGCGTGGGGCAGGGGAGGTACGAGCAGTACTTC. This chain links TRBV7-6 with TRBJ2-7, with D tentatively TRBD1 or TRBD2 (6 bases each). Germline lookup yields CDR1 SGHVS and CDR2 FNYEAQ. This CDR3 has 14 amino acids. V shed 5 bases and J shed 4 bases, with 15 bases lying between them.

This clonotype appeared a few times. The rearrangement uses TRBV10-3 and TRBJ2-5; the D gene is possibly TRBD2 (5 bases). Trimming took off 4 bases at V and 4 bases at J, with 13 bases between the two ends. Germline CDR1 reads ENHRY; CDR2 reads SYGVKD. This CDR3 is built from 14 residues. The CDR3 nucleotides read TGTGCCATCAGTGGGCTCATCGAGGGAGAGACCCAGTACTTC. Amino acid sequence: CAISGLIEGETQYF.

The V gene is TRBV18, the J gene TRBJ2-7; the D call may be TRBD1 or TRBD2 (5 bases each). The CDR3 consists of 11 residues. Between the trimmed V and J ends, which lost 5 bases and 6 bases, there was a span of 8 bases. Germline CDR1 and CDR2: KGHSH and LQKENI. The CDR3 bases are TGTGCCAGCTCAGGGGGTGGCGAGCAGTACGTC. Translation: CASSGGGEQYV.

This clonotype was counted only a few times. The chain carries TRBV5-6 and TRBJ2-7, with 11 nucleotides matching TRBD1. V dropped 5 bases and J dropped 1; count of bases not matched to a gene: 5. Germline lookup yields CDR1 SGHDT and CDR2 YYEEEE. The CDR3 is made up of 15 amino acids. CDR3 residues: CASRRTGGTSYEQYV. DNA for the CDR3: TGTGCCAGCAGGAGGACAGGGGGCACTTCCTACGAGCAGTACGTC.

This clonotype was observed a few times. The rearrangement uses TRBV5-1 and TRBJ2-1; 10 nucleotides agree with TRBD2. CDR1 is SGHRS and CDR2 is YFSETQ in the germline V gene. The CDR3 has 15 amino acids. V was clipped by 1 base and J by 3 bases; unmatched bases: 1. DNA of the CDR3: TGCGCCAGCAGCTTGAGGACTAGCGGCTACAATGAGCAGTTCTTC. This translates into CASSLRTSGYNEQFF.

This clonotype was seen a few times. The V call is TRBV20-1, the J call TRBJ2-1; no reliable D call. This CDR3 has 14 amino acids. The germline gives CDR1 DFQATT, CDR2 SNEGSKA (reference sequence). Trimming pared 7 bases from V and 7 bases from J, leaving 20 bases between. DNA for the CDR3: TGCAGTGAGTCCAGAGGTTCCGGCAGGAATGAGCAGTTCTTC. Amino acids: CSESRGSGRNEQFF.

The chain joins TRBV5-1 to TRBJ2-5, with 7 bases matching TRBD1. The CDR3 consists of 13 residues. V was clipped by 4 bases and J by 7 bases; unmatched bases: 7. Germline CDR1 SGHRS, CDR2 YFSETQ. CDR3 sequence: CASSPDRVGTQYF. CDR3 DNA sequence: TGCGCCAGCAGCCCTGACAGGGTGGGGACCCAGTACTTC.

This clonotype was counted only a few times. This chain uses TRBV20-1 with TRBJ1-2; a possible D gene is TRBD1 (5 bases). Trimming removed 7 bases at V and 1 base at J, with 13 bases between. The germline CDR1 and CDR2 sequences are DFQATT and SNEGSKA (reference sequence). The CDR3 contains 13 residues. DNA of the CDR3: TGCAGTGGTGGACAAGAACTTAACTATGGCTACACCTTC. Protein product: CSGGQELNYGYTF.

A few counts support this clonotype. This chain uses TRBV7-2 with TRBJ2-7; D remains unclear. The CDR3 runs to 16 residues. Germline values: CDR1 SGHTA, CDR2 FQGNSA. Trimming removed 4 bases from V and 0 bases from J, with 16 bases in between. CDR3 DNA sequence: TGTGCCAGCAGCTCACACTACCTCTCTAGCTCCTACGAGCAGTACTTC. It yields the protein CASSSHYLSSSYEQYF.

The CDR3 is CASRWVAGGVNEQFF. The CDR3 nucleotides read TGTGCCAGCAGATGGGTAGCGGGGGGCGTCAATGAGCAGTTCTTC. V usage is TRBV7-2 and J usage is TRBJ2-1; 10 positions agree with TRBD2. The CDR3 extends over 15 amino acids. Trimming cost V 6 bases and J 6 bases; bases outside gene matches: 8. The germline V gene has CDR1 SGHTA and CDR2 FQGNSA.

In DNA form, the CDR3 reads TGCAGTGCTAGAGATACGTATGGGTCCGGACAGGGCCCCTACGAGCAGTACTTC. This sequence encodes CSARDTYGSGQGPYEQYF. V usage is TRBV20-1 and J usage is TRBJ2-7; TRBD1 agrees at 8 bases. The V segment lost 0 bases and the J segment 2 bases; nucleotides outside the gene matches: 15. The germline V gene has CDR1 DFQATT and CDR2 SNEGSKA (reference sequence). This CDR3 comprises 18 residues.

This clonotype was seen a few times. V gene TRBV7-9 combines with J gene TRBJ2-5; 12 bases fit TRBD2. Trimming cost V 3 bases and J 2 bases; bases outside gene matches: 7. This CDR3 region has 17 residues. The germline CDR1 and CDR2 sequences are SEHNR and FQNEAQ (reference sequence). This CDR3 is CASSFDSGTSGQETQYF. CDR3 DNA sequence: TGTGCCAGCAGCTTCGATTCGGGGACTAGCGGGCAAGAGACCCAGTACTTC.

This clonotype was counted a few times. V gene TRBV4-2 combines with J gene TRBJ2-2; D is ambiguous. With 1 base removed from V and 0 bases from J, the gap between germline ends came to 9 bases. Germline lookup yields CDR1 LGHNA and CDR2 YNFKEQ. The CDR3 runs to 16 residues. CDR3 amino acids: CASSQVVAANTGELFF. The DNA for the CDR3 is TGTGCCAGCAGCCAAGTGGTGGCAGCGAACACCGGGGAGCTGTTTTTT.

The rearrangement uses TRBV20-1 and TRBJ1-2; 8 bases are shared with TRBD1. With 3 bases clipped from V and 6 bases from J, the junction kept 12 bases outside the gene matches. The CDR3 totals 15 residues. The germline CDR1 and CDR2 sequences are DFQATT and SNEGSKA (reference sequence). Written as DNA, the CDR3 is TGCAGTGCTAGGGATCGGACAGGGCCGGTTCATGGCTACACCTTC. It yields the protein CSARDRTGPVHGYTF.

V gene TRBV4-1 combines with J gene TRBJ2-7; TRBD2 aligns across 12 bases. The ends lost 3 bases at V and 1 base at J; junction bases unmatched: 1. This CDR3 has 15 residues. Germline V gene lookup returns CDR1 MGHRA and CDR2 YSYEKL. The CDR3 loop reads CASSHLAGGSYEQYF. CDR3 DNA sequence: TGCGCCAGCAGCCATCTAGCGGGGGGGTCCTACGAGCAGTACTTC.

This clonotype has more than one count but fewer than ten. The V call is TRBV6-1, the J call TRBJ1-1, with 11 bases that match TRBD1. V gave up 7 bases and J gave up 4 bases; unmatched junction bases: 5. Germline assignment: CDR1 MNHNS and CDR2 SASEGT. The CDR3 consists of 14 residues. CDR3 in amino acids: CASKWGQGGTEAFF. The CDR3 DNA reads as TGTGCCAGCAAATGGGGACAGGGGGGCACTGAAGCTTTCTTT.

This clonotype was seen a handful of times. The chain recombines TRBV7-9 with TRBJ1-1, with 8 nucleotides matching TRBD1. The CDR3 is 12 amino acids. V shed 5 bases and J 8 bases; nucleotides not matched to a gene: 4. Germline CDR1 and CDR2: SEHNR and FQNEAQ (reference sequence). The CDR3 loop is CASSVGQVEAFF. CDR3 coding DNA: TGTGCCAGCAGCGTGGGACAGGTGGAAGCTTTCTTT. Based on the CDR3 plus reference TRBV7-9 and TRBJ1-1, the full variable domain is DTGVSQNPRHKITKRGQNVTFRCDPISEHNRLYWYRQTLGQGPEFLTYFQNEAQLEKSRLLSDRFSAERPKGSFSTLEIQRTEQGDSAMYLCASSVGQVEAFFGQGTRLTVV.

The rearrangement joins TRBV5-6 to TRBJ1-2; no definite D call. The CDR3 is 15 amino acids. CDR1 and CDR2 from the germline V gene are SGHDT and YYEEEE. Between the trimmed V and J ends, which lost 6 bases and 0 bases, there was a span of 15 bases. This CDR3 reads CASTQMESSNYGYTF. The DNA of the CDR3 is TGTGCCAGCACCCAAATGGAGTCTTCTAACTATGGCTACACCTTC.

The chain employs TRBV9 and TRBJ2-5; TRBD1 might be the D (7 bases). Germline CDR1 and CDR2: SGDLS and YYNGEE. This CDR3 comprises 14 residues. Between the trimmed V and J ends, which lost 2 bases and 5 bases, there was a span of 13 bases. CDR3 loop: CASSVQGGLETQYF. The CDR3 region has the DNA TGTGCCAGCAGCGTCCAGGGGGGTCTGGAGACCCAGTACTTC.

The chain links TRBV13 to TRBJ2-7, with D unresolved. The V end lost 5 bases, the J end lost 5 bases, and 13 bases lay between the germline ends. This CDR3 contains 13 residues. Germline V gene lookup returns CDR1 PRHDT and CDR2 FYEKMQ (reference sequence). The DNA for the CDR3 is TGTGCCAGCAGCCGGGCCAACACGAACGAGCAGTACGTC. It specifies CASSRANTNEQYV.

The chain combines TRBV7-3 with TRBJ1-1; D gene uncertain. The germline V gene has CDR1 SGHTA and CDR2 FQGTGA. The V gene lost 4 bases and the J gene lost 1 base, with 10 bases spanning the gap. The CDR3 runs 14 residues. Here the CDR3 DNA reads TGTGCCAGCAGCTCCGGTTCTCGGAACACTGAAGCTTTCTTT. Translating it yields CASSSGSRNTEAFF.

The chain links TRBV6-5 to TRBJ2-1, with 8 bases identical to TRBD1. The V gene end was trimmed by 6 bases and the J gene end by 4 bases; junction bases not matched to a gene: 11. The CDR3 extends over 16 amino acids. Germline lookup yields CDR1 MNHEY and CDR2 SVGAGI. CDR3 in amino acids: CASRRARTGTYNEQFF. The CDR3, as DNA: TGTGCCAGCAGAAGGGCCCGGACAGGGACTTACAATGAGCAGTTCTTC.

The chain employs TRBV7-9 and TRBJ1-2; TRBD1 matches 7 bases. Losses at the gene ends were 0 bases for V and 4 bases for J; bases not matched to a gene: 5. CDR1 is SEHNR, CDR2 FQNEAQ, per germline (reference sequence). The CDR3 spans 15 residues. The CDR3, as DNA: TGTGCCAGCAGCTTAGCGGCAGGGGGTATCTATGGCTACACCTTC. Translated, it gives CASSLAAGGIYGYTF.

In its sample, this clonotype was seen a few times. V is TRBV5-1 and J is TRBJ2-3, with D maybe TRBD2 (6 bases). The V and J ends lost 0 bases and 3 bases respectively, with 14 bases between them. The CDR3 totals 16 residues. In germline, CDR1 is SGHRS, CDR2 YFSETQ. The CDR3 DNA reads as TGCGCCAGCAGCTTGGAACGGTTGCGGGATACAGATACGCAGTATTTT. It specifies CASSLERLRDTDTQYF.